These 21 T cell receptor beta chains came from one sample sequenced in a study of T cell changes during pregnancy in multiple sclerosis. Using immunoSEQ multiplex PCR, the repertoire was profiled, and TCRdb retains in-frame clones only, with some absent. Here the sample spans about 89,000 clones, 94% being singletons. The specimen was peripheral blood, collected after pregnancy. Receptor source: a female donor in good health, enrolled as a control in a pregnancy study.

The chain recombines TRBV28 with TRBJ1-5; possibly TRBD1 for D (5 bases). The germline V gene encodes CDR1 MDHEN and CDR2 SYDVKM. This CDR3 region has 13 residues. V lost 8 bases to trimming and J lost 2 bases, with 10 bases between them. The CDR3 DNA follows: TGTGCCAGCGCAGGGTTGGGCAATCAGCCCCAGCATTTT. Residues: CASAGLGNQPQHF.

This chain joins TRBV5-1 and TRBJ1-1; the D is unclear. This CDR3 is built from 13 residues. V dropped 5 bases and J dropped 6 bases, with 14 bases sitting between them. Germline CDR1 reads SGHRS; CDR2 reads YFSETQ. The CDR3 sequence: CASRWEGVAEAFF. The CDR3 bases are TGCGCCAGCAGATGGGAGGGAGTTGCTGAAGCTTTCTTT. Filled out from reference TRBV5-1 and TRBJ1-1, the complete variable domain reads KAGVTQTPRYLIKTRGQQVTLSCSPISGHRSVSWYQQTPGQGLQFLFEYFSETQRNKGNFPGRFSGRQFSNSRSEMNVSTLELGDSALYLCASRWEGVAEAFFGQGTRLTVV.

This chain uses TRBV7-2 with TRBJ2-3; D perhaps matches TRBD1 (6 bases). Germline lookup yields CDR1 SGHTA and CDR2 FQGNSA. This CDR3 is 15 amino acids long. Deletions cut 2 bases from V and 1 base from J, with 10 bases between. In DNA, the CDR3 is TGTGCCAGCAGCTTAATAGGGGGTGGCACAGATACGCAGTATTTT. As protein: CASSLIGGGTDTQYF.

This chain uses TRBV29-1 with TRBJ2-5; 7 nucleotides line up with TRBD2. With 7 bases clipped from V and 6 bases from J, the junction kept 8 bases outside the gene matches. Germline assignment: CDR1 SQVTM and CDR2 ANQGSEA. CDR3 length equals 12 residues. The CDR3 spells CSATGLSQTQYF. CDR3 sequence (DNA): TGCAGCGCAACGGGACTATCCCAGACCCAGTACTTC.

The chain has TRBV6-6 and TRBJ1-4, with 9 bases lining up with TRBD1. CDR1 is MNHNY and CDR2 is SVGAGI in the germline V gene (reference sequence). The CDR3 is 15 amino acids. After removal of 10 bases from V and 8 bases from J, the junction contained 14 bases not matched to a gene. In DNA form, the CDR3 reads TGTGCCACCAAGGGGACAGGGAGGACTAGGGAAAAACTGTTTTTT. Translating it yields CATKGTGRTREKLFF.

This chain links TRBV27 with TRBJ2-7; TRBD1 agrees at 8 bases. CDR3 length: 15 amino acids. Germline V gene sequence: CDR1 MNHEY, CDR2 SMNVEV (reference sequence). J lost 5 bases, V lost 8 bases, and 14 bases had no gene match. In DNA form, the CDR3 reads TGTGCCAGCGGTCCGGCAGGGGGCGCTCCCCACGAGCAGTACTTC. Protein product: CASGPAGGAPHEQYF.

This clone was seen only once. This chain uses TRBV19 with TRBJ2-7, with D tentatively TRBD1 (6 bases). Deletions cut 8 bases from V and 2 bases from J, with 16 bases between. The length of the CDR3 is 14 residues. Germline V gene lookup returns CDR1 LNHDA and CDR2 SQIVND (reference sequence). The CDR3 sequence: CASALDRYAYEQYF. As DNA, the CDR3 is TGTGCCAGTGCCTTAGACAGGTATGCCTACGAGCAGTACTTC.

This chain joins TRBV19 and TRBJ1-1, with TRBD1 matching over 7 bases. V was pared by 8 bases and J by 0 bases, with 3 bases of the junction left unmatched. Germline CDR1 reads LNHDA; CDR2 reads SQIVND (reference sequence). The CDR3 consists of 13 residues. CDR3 sequence reads: CASADRMNTEAFF. In DNA, the CDR3 is TGTGCCAGTGCGGACAGGATGAACACTGAAGCTTTCTTT.

The chain combines TRBV29-1 with TRBJ1-2, with TRBD1 matching 8 bases. The CDR3 runs to 11 residues. J gave up 7 bases and V 6 bases, and 4 bases lay outside the gene matches. The germline CDR1 and CDR2 sequences are SQVTM and ANQGSEA. As DNA, the CDR3 is TGCAGCGTGCAGGGGGCGGTTGGCTACACCTTC. It yields the protein CSVQGAVGYTF.

This clone was observed once. The gene calls are TRBV6-1 and TRBJ1-5, with no clear D. V lost 7 bases to trimming and J lost 4 bases, with 11 bases between them. Germline V gene lookup returns CDR1 MNHNS and CDR2 SASEGT. The CDR3 is 13 residues long. The CDR3 DNA reads TGTGCCAGCAATGCGGCGGGGAATCAGCCCCAGCATTTT. Translating gives CASNAAGNQPQHF.

The chain employs TRBV19 and TRBJ1-1, with D tentatively TRBD1 (5 bases). CDR1 and CDR2 (germline): LNHDA, SQIVND (reference sequence). This CDR3 is 14 amino acids long. V was trimmed by 5 bases and J by 7 bases, leaving 17 bases between them. The CDR3 sequence: CASSPAGGWDEAFF. DNA for the CDR3: TGTGCCAGTAGTCCCGCCGGGGGATGGGATGAAGCTTTCTTT. Looking up the rest from reference TRBV19 and TRBJ1-1 gives the full variable domain: DGGITQSPKYLFRKEGQNVTLSCEQNLNHDAMYWYRQDPGQGLRLIYYSQIVNDFQKGDIAEGYSVSREKKESFPLTVTSAQKNPTAFYLCASSPAGGWDEAFFGQGTRLTVV.

The chain recombines TRBV9 with TRBJ2-7, with 7 bases identical to TRBD2. The J segment lost 0 bases and the V segment lost 7 bases, leaving 7 bases of the junction unmatched. This CDR3 is built from 14 residues. The germline V gene has CDR1 SGDLS and CDR2 YYNGEE. The CDR3 loop is CASALGGSSYEQYF. As DNA, the CDR3 is TGTGCCAGCGCGCTGGGCGGGAGCTCCTACGAGCAGTACTTC.

The V and J genes are TRBV14 and TRBJ2-1; D perhaps matches TRBD2 (6 bases). Germline CDR1 is SGHDN and CDR2 is FVKESK. Trimming left V 3 bases short and J 6 bases short, with 9 bases between. This CDR3 comprises 13 residues. The CDR3 DNA reads as TGTGCCAGCAGCCAGACTAGAGGCAATGAGCAGTTCTTC. This sequence encodes CASSQTRGNEQFF.

The CDR3 region is CASRLAGVVNEQFF. The CDR3 region has the DNA TGTGCCAGCAGGCTAGCGGGAGTTGTTAATGAGCAGTTCTTC. This sequence joins TRBV6-5 and TRBJ2-1, with 10 positions matching TRBD2. The length of the CDR3 is 14 residues. Germline values: CDR1 MNHEY, CDR2 SVGAGI. Trimming at V came to 6 bases and at J to 7 bases, leaving 6 bases not matched to a gene.

The gene calls are TRBV18 and TRBJ2-1; 7 bases match TRBD2. This CDR3 comprises 16 residues. Germline lookup yields CDR1 KGHSH and CDR2 LQKENI. The J segment lost 2 bases and the V segment lost 3 bases, leaving 7 bases of the junction unmatched. CDR3 in amino acids: CASSPGGRGAYNEQFF. The CDR3 nucleotides are TGTGCCAGCTCACCGGGCGGTCGGGGGGCCTACAATGAGCAGTTCTTC.

The chain combines TRBV28 with TRBJ2-1; D unresolved. The CDR3 length is 16 residues. V lost 4 bases and J 0 bases, leaving 13 bases between the germline ends. In germline, CDR1 is MDHEN, CDR2 SYDVKM. Here the CDR3 reads CASSSYVEISYNEQFF. The CDR3 nucleotides are TGTGCCAGCAGTTCATACGTGGAGATCTCCTACAATGAGCAGTTCTTC.

V gene TRBV28 combines with J gene TRBJ2-5, with a tentative D call TRBD1 (5 bases). In germline, CDR1 is MDHEN, CDR2 SYDVKM. The germline V and J ends were trimmed by 6 bases and 3 bases, with 14 bases remaining between them. This CDR3 spans 14 amino acids. CDR3 DNA sequence: TGTGCCAGCAGACACACCGACAGAAAAGAGACCCAGTACTTC. Residues: CASRHTDRKETQYF.

This sequence joins TRBV25-1 and TRBJ1-2; weak D call: TRBD1 (6 bases). CDR1 and CDR2 (germline): MGHDK, SYGVNS. This CDR3 is built from 17 residues. Deletions cut 2 bases from V and 0 bases from J, with 16 bases between. The chain's CDR3 is CASSEELREGANYGYTF. The CDR3 DNA sequence: TGTGCCAGCAGTGAAGAATTGAGAGAGGGGGCTAACTATGGCTACACCTTC.

The V call is TRBV6-6, the J call TRBJ1-2, with D maybe TRBD1 (5 bases). The CDR3 consists of 15 residues. Germline loops: CDR1 MNHNY, CDR2 SVGAGI (reference sequence). Trimming removed 8 bases at V and 7 bases at J, with 23 bases between. CDR3 amino acids: CASQPGGRNAAGYTF. Written as DNA, the CDR3 is TGTGCCAGCCAACCTGGGGGGAGGAATGCGGCTGGCTACACCTTC.

V usage is TRBV28 and J usage is TRBJ2-7, with TRBD1 matching over 7 bases. The germline V gene encodes CDR1 MDHEN and CDR2 SYDVKM. CDR3 length equals 14 residues. J gave up 6 bases and V 6 bases, and 11 bases lay outside the gene matches. In nucleotides, the CDR3 is TGTGCCAGCAGGTCCGGGCACAGGGGCTCCGAGCAGTACTTC. Amino acids: CASRSGHRGSEQYF.

This clone appeared a few times. The J gene is TRBJ1-5, the V gene TRBV2, with 8 bases aligning to TRBD1. The CDR3 covers 15 residues. Germline V gene data show CDR1 as SNHLY and CDR2 as FYNNEI. The V and J ends lost 6 bases and 6 bases, in that order; junction bases with no gene match: 10. CDR3 residues: CASRRQGKDGQPQHF. The CDR3, as DNA: TGTGCCAGCAGGAGACAGGGGAAGGACGGTCAGCCCCAGCATTTT.